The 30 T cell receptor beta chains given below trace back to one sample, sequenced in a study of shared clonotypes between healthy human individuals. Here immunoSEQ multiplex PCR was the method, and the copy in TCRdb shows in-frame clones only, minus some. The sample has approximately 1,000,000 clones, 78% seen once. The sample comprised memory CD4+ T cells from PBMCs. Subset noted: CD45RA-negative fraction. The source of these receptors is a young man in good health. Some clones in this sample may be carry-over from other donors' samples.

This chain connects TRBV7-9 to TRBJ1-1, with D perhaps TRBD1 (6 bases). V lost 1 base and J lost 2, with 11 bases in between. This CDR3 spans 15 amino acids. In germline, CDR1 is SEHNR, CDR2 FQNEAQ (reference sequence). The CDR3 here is CASSLGTGTNTEAFF. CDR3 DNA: TGTGCCAGCAGCTTAGGTACAGGGACCAACACTGAAGCTTTCTTT. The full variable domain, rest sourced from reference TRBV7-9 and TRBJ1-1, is DTGVSQNPRHKITKRGQNVTFRCDPISEHNRLYWYRQTLGQGPEFLTYFQNEAQLEKSRLLSDRFSAERPKGSFSTLEIQRTEQGDSAMYLCASSLGTGTNTEAFFGQGTRLTVV.

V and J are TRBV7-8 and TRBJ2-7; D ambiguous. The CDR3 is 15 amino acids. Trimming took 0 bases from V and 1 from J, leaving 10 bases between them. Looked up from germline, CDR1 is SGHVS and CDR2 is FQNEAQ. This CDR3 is CASSLARTPSYEQYF. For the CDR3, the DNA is TGTGCCAGCAGCTTAGCTCGTACTCCGTCCTACGAGCAGTACTTC.

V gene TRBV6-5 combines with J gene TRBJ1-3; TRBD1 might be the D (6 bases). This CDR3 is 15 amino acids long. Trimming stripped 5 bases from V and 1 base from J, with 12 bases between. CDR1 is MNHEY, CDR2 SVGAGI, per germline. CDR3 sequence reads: CASSIQGQSGNTIYF. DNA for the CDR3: TGTGCCAGCAGTATTCAGGGGCAGTCTGGAAACACCATATATTTT.

CDR3 coding DNA: TGCGCCAGCAGCCTGTGGGTAGCGGGGGGCAATGAGCAGTTCTTC. Translated: CASSLWVAGGNEQFF. The chain links TRBV5-1 to TRBJ2-1; 10 bases map to TRBD2. The CDR3 runs to 15 residues. Germline V CDR1 and CDR2: SGHRS, YFSETQ. The trim removed 4 bases at V and 6 bases at J, leaving 7 bases unmatched.

The CDR3 DNA follows: TGTGCCAGCAGTCCTTGGACCCGGATGGAGCAGTTCTTC. Translating gives CASSPWTRMEQFF. The chain couples TRBV27 to TRBJ2-1; D uncertain. Deletions cut 5 bases from V and 10 bases from J, with 15 bases between. There are 13 residues in the CDR3. Germline CDR1 and CDR2: MNHEY and SMNVEV (reference sequence).

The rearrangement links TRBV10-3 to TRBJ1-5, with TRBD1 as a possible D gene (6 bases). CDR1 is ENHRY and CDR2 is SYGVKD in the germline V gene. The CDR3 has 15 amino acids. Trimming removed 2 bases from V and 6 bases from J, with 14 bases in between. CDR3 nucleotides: TGTGCCATCAGTGAGACCCCAGGGGAAGGTCAGCCCCAGCATTTT. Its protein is CAISETPGEGQPQHF.

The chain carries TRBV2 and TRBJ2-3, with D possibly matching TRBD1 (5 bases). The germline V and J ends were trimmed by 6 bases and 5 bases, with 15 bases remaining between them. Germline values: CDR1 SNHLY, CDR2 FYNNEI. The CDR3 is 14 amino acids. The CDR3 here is CASRSGWAEDTQYF. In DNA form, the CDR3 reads TGTGCCAGCAGATCAGGGTGGGCGGAAGATACGCAGTATTTT.

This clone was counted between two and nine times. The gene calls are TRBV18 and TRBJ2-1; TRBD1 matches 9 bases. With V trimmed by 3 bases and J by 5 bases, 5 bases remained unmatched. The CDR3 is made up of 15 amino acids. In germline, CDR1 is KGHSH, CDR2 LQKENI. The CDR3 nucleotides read TGTGCCAGCTCACCCCCCGGGACAGGGCACAATGAGCAGTTCTTC. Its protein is CASSPPGTGHNEQFF.

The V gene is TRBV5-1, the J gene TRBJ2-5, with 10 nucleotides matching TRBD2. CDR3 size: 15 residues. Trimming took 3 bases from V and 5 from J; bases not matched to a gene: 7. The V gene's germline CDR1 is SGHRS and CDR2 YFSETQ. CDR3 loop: CASSSFLAGEETQYF. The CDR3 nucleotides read TGCGCCAGCAGCTCCTTTCTAGCGGGAGAGGAGACCCAGTACTTC.

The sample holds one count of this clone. The CDR3 sequence: CASTSRNTGELFF. CDR3 DNA sequence: TGCGCCAGCACTTCTAGGAACACCGGGGAGCTGTTTTTT. V and J are TRBV10-2 and TRBJ2-2, with D unclear. The CDR3 consists of 13 residues. Per the germline V gene, CDR1 is WSHSY and CDR2 is SAAADI. V dropped 7 bases and J dropped 1 base, with 7 bases sitting between them.

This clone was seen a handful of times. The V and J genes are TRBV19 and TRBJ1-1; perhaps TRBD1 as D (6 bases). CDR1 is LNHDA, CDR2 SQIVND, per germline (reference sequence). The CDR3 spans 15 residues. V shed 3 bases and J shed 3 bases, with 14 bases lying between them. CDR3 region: CASSIGGAQDTEAFF. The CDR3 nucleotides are TGTGCCAGTAGTATTGGGGGGGCTCAGGACACTGAAGCTTTCTTT.

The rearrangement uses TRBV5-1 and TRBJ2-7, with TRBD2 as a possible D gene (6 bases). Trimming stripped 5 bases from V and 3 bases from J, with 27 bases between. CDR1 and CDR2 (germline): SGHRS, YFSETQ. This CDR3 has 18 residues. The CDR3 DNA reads TGCGCCAGCAGAGGGAGAGAGAGCCCGGGGCGGGGAGACTACGAGCAGTACTTC. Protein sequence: CASRGRESPGRGDYEQYF.

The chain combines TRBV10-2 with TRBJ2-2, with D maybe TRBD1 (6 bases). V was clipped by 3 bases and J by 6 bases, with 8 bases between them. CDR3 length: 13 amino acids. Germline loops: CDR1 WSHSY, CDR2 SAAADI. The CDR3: CASSEQGAGELFF. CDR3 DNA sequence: TGCGCCAGCAGTGAACAGGGCGCCGGGGAGCTGTTTTTT.

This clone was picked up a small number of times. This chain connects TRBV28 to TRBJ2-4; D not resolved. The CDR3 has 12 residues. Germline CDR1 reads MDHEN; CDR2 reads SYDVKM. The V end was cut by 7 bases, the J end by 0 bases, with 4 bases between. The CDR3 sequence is CASMEAKNIQYF. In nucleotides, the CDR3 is TGTGCCAGCATGGAAGCCAAAAACATTCAGTACTTC.

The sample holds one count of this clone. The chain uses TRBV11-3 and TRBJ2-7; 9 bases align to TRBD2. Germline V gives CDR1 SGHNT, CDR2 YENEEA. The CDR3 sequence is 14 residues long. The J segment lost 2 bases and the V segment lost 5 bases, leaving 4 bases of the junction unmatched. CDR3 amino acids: CASSASGTTYEQYF. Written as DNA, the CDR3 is TGTGCCAGCAGCGCTAGCGGGACTACCTACGAGCAGTACTTC.

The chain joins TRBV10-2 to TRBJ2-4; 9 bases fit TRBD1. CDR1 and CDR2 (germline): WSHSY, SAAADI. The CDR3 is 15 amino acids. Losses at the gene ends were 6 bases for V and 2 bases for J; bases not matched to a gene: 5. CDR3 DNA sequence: TGCGCCAGCAGAGACAGGGGGATGACCAAAAACATTCAGTACTTC. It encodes CASRDRGMTKNIQYF.

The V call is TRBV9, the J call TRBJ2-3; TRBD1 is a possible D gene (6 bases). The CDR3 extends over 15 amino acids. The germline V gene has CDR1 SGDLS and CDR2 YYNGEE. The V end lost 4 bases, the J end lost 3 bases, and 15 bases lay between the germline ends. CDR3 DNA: TGTGCCAGCAGCTTCCGTTGGGGGCAGACAGATACGCAGTATTTT. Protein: CASSFRWGQTDTQYF.

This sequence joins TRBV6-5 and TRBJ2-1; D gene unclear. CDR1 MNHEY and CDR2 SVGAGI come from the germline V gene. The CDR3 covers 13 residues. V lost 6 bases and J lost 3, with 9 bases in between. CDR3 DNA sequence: TGTGCCAGCAGACGAGACGACTACAATGAGCAGTTCTTC. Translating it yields CASRRDDYNEQFF.

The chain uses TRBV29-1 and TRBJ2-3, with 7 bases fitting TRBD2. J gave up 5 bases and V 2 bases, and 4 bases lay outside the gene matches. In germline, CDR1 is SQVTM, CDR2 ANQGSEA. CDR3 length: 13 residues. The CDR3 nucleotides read TGCAGCGTTGAATTGCCGGGAGGAGATACGCAGTATTTT. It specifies CSVELPGGDTQYF.

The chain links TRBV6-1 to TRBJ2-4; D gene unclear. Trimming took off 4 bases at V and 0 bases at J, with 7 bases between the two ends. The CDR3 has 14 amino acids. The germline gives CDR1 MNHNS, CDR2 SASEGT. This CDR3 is CASSGTIAKNIQYF. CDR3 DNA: TGTGCCAGCAGTGGCACCATAGCCAAAAACATTCAGTACTTC.

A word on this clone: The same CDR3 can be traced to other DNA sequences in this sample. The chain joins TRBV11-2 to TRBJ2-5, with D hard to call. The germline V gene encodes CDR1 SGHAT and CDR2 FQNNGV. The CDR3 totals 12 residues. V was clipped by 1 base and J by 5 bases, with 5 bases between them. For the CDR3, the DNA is TGTGCCAGCAGCTTAGCCCGTGAGACCCAGTACTTC. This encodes CASSLARETQYF.

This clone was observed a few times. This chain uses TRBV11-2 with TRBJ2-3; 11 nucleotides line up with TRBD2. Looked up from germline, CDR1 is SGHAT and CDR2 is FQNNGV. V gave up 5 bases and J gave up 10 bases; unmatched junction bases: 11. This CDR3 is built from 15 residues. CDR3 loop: CASSPRTSGFLSQYF. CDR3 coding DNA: TGTGCCAGCAGCCCGCGGACTAGCGGGTTTCTCTCGCAGTATTTT.

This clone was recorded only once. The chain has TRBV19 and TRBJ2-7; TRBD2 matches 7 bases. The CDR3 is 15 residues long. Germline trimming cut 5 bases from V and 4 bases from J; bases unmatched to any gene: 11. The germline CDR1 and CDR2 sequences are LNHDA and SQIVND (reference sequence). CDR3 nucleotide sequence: TGTGCCAGTAGTGGAGGTGCAGGGAGGGGTTACGAGCAGTACTTC. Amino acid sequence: CASSGGAGRGYEQYF.

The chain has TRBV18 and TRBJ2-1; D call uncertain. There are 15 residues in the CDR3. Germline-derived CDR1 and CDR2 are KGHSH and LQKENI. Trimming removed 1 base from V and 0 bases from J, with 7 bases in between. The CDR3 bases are TGTGCCAGCTCACCACTAAGGAGCTCCTACAATGAGCAGTTCTTC. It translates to CASSPLRSSYNEQFF.

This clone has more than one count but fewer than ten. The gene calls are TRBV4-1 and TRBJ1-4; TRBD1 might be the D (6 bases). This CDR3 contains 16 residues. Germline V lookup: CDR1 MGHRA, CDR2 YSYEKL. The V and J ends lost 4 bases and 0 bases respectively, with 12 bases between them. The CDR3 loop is CASSRTRTATNEKLFF. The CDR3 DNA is TGCGCCAGCAGCCGCACCAGGACAGCAACTAATGAAAAACTGTTTTTT.

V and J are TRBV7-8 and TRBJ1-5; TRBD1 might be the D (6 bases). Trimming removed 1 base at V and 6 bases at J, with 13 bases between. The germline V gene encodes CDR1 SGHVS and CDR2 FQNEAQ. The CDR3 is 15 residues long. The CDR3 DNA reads TGTGCCAGCAGCTTAGGGGCAGGGGCTGCTCAGCCCCAGCATTTT. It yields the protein CASSLGAGAAQPQHF.

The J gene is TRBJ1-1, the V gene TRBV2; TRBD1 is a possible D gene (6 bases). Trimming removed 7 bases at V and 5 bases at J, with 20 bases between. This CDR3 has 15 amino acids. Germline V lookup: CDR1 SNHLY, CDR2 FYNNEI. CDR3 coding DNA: TGTGCCAGCACCCCCCACTGGGGGGCGGGTACTGAAGCTTTCTTT. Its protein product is CASTPHWGAGTEAFF.

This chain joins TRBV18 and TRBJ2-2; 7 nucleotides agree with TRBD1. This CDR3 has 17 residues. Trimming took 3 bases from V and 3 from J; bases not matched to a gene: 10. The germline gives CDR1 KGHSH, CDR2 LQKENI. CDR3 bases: TGTGCCAGCTCACCTCAAGTAGGACAGGCCGACACCGGGGAGCTGTTTTTT. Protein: CASSPQVGQADTGELFF.

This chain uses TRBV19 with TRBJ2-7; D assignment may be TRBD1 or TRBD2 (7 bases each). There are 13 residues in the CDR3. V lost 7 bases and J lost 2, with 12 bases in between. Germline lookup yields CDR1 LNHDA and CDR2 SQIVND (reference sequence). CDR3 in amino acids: CASKAGGAYEQYF. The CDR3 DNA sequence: TGTGCCAGTAAGGCAGGGGGGGCCTACGAGCAGTACTTC.

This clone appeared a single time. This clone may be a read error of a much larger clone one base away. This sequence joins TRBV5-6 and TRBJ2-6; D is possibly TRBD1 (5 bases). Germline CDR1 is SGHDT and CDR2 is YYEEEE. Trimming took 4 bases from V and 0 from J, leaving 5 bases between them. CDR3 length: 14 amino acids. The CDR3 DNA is TGTGCCAGCAGCGACAGCTCTGGGGCCAACGTCCTGACTTTC. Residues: CASSDSSGANVLTF.